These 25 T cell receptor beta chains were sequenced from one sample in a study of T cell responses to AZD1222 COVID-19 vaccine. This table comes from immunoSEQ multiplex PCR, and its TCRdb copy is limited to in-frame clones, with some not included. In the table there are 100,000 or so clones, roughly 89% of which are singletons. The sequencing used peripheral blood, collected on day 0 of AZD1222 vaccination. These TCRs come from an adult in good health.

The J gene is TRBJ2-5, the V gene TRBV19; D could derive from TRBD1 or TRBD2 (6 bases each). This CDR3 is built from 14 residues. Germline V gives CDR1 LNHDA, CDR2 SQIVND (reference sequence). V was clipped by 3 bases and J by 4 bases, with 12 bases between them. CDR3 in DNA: TGTGCCAGTAGTATGGTCAGGGGAGGAGAGACCCAGTACTTC. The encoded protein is CASSMVRGGETQYF. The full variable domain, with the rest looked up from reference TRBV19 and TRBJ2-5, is DGGITQSPKYLFRKEGQNVTLSCEQNLNHDAMYWYRQDPGQGLRLIYYSQIVNDFQKGDIAEGYSVSREKKESFPLTVTSAQKNPTAFYLCASSMVRGGETQYFGPGTRLLVL.

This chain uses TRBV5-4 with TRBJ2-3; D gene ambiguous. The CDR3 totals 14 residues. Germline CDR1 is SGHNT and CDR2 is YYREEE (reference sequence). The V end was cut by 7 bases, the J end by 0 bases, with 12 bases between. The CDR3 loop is CASQSVRSTDTQYF. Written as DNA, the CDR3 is TGTGCCAGCCAGTCTGTAAGGAGCACAGATACGCAGTATTTT.

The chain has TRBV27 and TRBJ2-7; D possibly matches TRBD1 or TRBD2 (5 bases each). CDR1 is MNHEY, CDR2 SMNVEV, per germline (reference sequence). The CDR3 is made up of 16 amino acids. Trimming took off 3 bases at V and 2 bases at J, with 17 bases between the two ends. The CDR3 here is CASSFRGPPMAYEQYF. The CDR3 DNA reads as TGTGCCAGCAGTTTCCGGGGACCCCCTATGGCCTACGAGCAGTACTTC.

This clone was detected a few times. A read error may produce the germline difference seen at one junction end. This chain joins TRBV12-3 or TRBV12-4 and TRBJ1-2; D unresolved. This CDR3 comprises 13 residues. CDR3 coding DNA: TGTGCCAGCAGTTTCGCCGGAAGGCCGGGGAGCGACTTC. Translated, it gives CASSFAGRPGSDF.

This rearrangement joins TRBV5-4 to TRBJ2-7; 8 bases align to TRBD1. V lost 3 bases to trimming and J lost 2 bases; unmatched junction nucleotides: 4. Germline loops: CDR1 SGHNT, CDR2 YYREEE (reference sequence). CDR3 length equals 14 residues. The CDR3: CASSSGQATYEQYF. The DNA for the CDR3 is TGTGCCAGCAGCTCGGGACAGGCGACCTACGAGCAGTACTTC.

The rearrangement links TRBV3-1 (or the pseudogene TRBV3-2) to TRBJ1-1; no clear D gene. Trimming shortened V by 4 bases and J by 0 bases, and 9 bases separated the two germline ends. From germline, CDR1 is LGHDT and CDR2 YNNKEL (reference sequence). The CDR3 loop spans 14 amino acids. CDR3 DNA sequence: TGTGCCAGCAGCCTAGCTACAGTGAACACTGAAGCTTTCTTT. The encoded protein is CASSLATVNTEAFF.

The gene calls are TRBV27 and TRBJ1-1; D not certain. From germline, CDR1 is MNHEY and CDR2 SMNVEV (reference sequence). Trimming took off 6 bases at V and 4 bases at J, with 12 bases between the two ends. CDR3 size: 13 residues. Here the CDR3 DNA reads TGTGCCAGCAGCCCCGAGGGCGGCACTGAAGCTTTCTTT. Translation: CASSPEGGTEAFF.

DNA for the CDR3: TGTGCCAGTGGAAAACCCGGACAGGGGATGGCTTTTGAAAAACTGTTTTTT. Amino acids: CASGKPGQGMAFEKLFF. The J gene is TRBJ1-4, the V gene TRBV27, with TRBD1 matching over 9 bases. The junction had 18 bases not matched to a gene; V was cut back by 9 bases and J by 7 bases. Per the germline V gene, CDR1 is MNHEY and CDR2 is SMNVEV (reference sequence). The CDR3 length is 17 residues. Full variable domain (rest looked up from reference TRBV27 and TRBJ1-4): EAQVTQNPRYLITVTGKKLTVTCSQNMNHEYMSWYRQDPGLGLRQIYYSMNVEVTDKGDVPEGYKVSRKEKRNFPLILESPSPNQTSLYFCASGKPGQGMAFEKLFFGSGTQLSVL.

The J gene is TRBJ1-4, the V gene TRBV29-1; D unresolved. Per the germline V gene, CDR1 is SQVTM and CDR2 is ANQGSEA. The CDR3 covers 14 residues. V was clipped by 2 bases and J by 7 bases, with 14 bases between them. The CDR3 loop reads CSVESAAGSEKLFF. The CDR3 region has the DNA TGCAGCGTTGAATCGGCGGCCGGGTCTGAAAAACTGTTTTTT.

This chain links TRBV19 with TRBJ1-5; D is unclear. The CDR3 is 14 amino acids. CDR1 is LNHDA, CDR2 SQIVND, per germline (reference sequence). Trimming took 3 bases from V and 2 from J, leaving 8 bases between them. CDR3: CASSIRVGNQPQHF. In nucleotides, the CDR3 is TGTGCCAGTAGTATTAGGGTTGGCAATCAGCCCCAGCATTTT.

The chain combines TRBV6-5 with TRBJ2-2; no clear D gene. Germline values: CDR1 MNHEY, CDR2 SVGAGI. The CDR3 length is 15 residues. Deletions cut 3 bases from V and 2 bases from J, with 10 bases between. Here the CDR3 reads CASSYGQVNTGELFF. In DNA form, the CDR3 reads TGTGCCAGCAGTTATGGGCAGGTCAACACCGGGGAGCTGTTTTTT.

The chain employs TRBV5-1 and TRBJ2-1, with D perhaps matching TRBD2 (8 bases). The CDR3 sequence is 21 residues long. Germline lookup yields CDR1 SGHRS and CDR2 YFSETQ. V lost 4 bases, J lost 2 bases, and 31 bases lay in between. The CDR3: CASSPRGVRGGNPYTYNEQFF. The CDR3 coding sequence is TGCGCCAGCAGCCCCAGGGGGGTCCGGGGGGGAAACCCTTACACCTACAATGAGCAGTTCTTC.

The CDR3: CASSSGPLYGYTF. In nucleotides, the CDR3 is TGTGCCAGCTCGTCGGGTCCACTCTATGGCTACACCTTC. The V gene is TRBV2, the J gene TRBJ1-2; no reliable D call. The V end was cut by 8 bases, the J end by 4 bases, with 14 bases between. Germline V gene lookup returns CDR1 SNHLY and CDR2 FYNNEI. This CDR3 spans 13 amino acids.

CDR3 residues: CASSHGKKQFF. DNA for the CDR3: TGTGCCAGCAGCCACGGGAAAAAGCAGTTCTTC. The genes are TRBV7-9 and TRBJ2-1, with a weak D call TRBD2 (5 bases). Between the trimmed V and J ends, which lost 5 bases and 11 bases, there was a span of 10 bases. CDR1 and CDR2 from the germline V gene are SEHNR and FQNEAQ (reference sequence). This CDR3 is 11 amino acids long.

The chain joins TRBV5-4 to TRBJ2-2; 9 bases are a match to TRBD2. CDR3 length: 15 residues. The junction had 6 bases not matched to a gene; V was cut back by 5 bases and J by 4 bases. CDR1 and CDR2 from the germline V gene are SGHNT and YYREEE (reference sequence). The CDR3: CASSLAGAITGELFF. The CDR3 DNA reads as TGTGCCAGCAGTTTAGCGGGAGCCATCACCGGGGAGCTGTTTTTT.

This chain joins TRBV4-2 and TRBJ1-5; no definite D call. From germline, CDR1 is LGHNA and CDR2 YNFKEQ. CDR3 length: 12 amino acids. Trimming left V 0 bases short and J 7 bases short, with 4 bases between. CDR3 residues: CASSQEDQPQHF. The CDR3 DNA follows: TGTGCCAGCAGCCAAGAGGACCAGCCCCAGCATTTT.

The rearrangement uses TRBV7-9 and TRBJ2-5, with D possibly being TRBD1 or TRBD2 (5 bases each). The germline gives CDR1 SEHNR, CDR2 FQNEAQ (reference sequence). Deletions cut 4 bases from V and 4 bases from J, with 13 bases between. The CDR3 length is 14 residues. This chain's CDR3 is CASSSWDLGETQYF. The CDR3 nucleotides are TGTGCCAGCAGCTCCTGGGACCTAGGAGAGACCCAGTACTTC.

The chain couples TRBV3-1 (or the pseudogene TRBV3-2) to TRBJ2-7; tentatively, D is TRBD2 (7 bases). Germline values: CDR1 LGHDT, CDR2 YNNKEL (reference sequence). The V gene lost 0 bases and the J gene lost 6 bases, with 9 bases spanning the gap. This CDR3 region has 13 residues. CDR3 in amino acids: CASSQEGGVEQYF. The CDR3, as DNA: TGTGCCAGCAGCCAAGAAGGGGGGGTCGAGCAGTACTTC.

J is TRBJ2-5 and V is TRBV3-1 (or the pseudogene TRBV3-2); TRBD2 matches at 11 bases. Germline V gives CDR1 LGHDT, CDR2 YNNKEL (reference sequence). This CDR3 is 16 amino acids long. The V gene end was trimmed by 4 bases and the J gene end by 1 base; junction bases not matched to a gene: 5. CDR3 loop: CASSPRLAGTQETQYF. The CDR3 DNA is TGTGCCAGCAGCCCCAGACTAGCGGGGACCCAAGAGACCCAGTACTTC.

CDR3 protein: CASSTRDRDYSPLHF. The CDR3 DNA is TGCGCCAGCAGCACCCGGGACAGGGACTATTCACCCCTCCACTTT. This sequence joins TRBV4-1 and TRBJ1-6, with 9 nucleotides matching TRBD1. This CDR3 is built from 15 residues. Germline trimming cut 5 bases from V and 8 bases from J; bases unmatched to any gene: 7. Looked up from germline, CDR1 is MGHRA and CDR2 is YSYEKL.

CDR3 sequence reads: CASSETQQVNQPQHF. DNA for the CDR3: TGTGCCAGCAGCGAAACCCAACAGGTCAATCAGCCCCAGCATTTT. The chain couples TRBV3-1 (or the pseudogene TRBV3-2) to TRBJ1-5; D perhaps matches TRBD1 (5 bases). CDR1 and CDR2 from the germline V gene are LGHDT and YNNKEL (reference sequence). This CDR3 is 15 amino acids long. V was cut by 5 bases and J by 3 bases, with 14 bases left in between.

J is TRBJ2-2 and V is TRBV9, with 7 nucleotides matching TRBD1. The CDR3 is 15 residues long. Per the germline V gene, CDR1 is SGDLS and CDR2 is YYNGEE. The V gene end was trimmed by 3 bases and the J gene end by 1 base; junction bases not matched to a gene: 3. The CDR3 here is CASSGRTGNTGELFF. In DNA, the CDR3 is TGTGCCAGCAGCGGCAGGACAGGGAACACCGGGGAGCTGTTTTTT.

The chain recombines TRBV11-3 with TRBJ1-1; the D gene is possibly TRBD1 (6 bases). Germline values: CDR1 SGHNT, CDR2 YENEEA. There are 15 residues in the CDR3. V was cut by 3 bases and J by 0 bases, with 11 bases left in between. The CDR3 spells CASSLGGRLNTEAFF. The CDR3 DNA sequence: TGTGCCAGCAGCTTGGGGGGGCGGTTGAACACTGAAGCTTTCTTT.

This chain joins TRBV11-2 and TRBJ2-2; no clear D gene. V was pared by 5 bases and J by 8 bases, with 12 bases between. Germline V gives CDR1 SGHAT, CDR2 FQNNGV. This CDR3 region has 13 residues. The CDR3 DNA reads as TGTGCCAGCAGCAACTCGGACCGGGGGGAGCTGTTTTTT. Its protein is CASSNSDRGELFF.

CDR3 in DNA: TGTGCCAGCAGCTTGGACCTCGGATGGGGAGAAGCTTTCTTT. This codes for CASSLDLGWGEAFF. This chain links TRBV5-5 with TRBJ1-1, with D hard to call. There are 14 residues in the CDR3. V was cut by 0 bases and J by 8 bases, with 14 bases left in between. Germline CDR1 and CDR2: SGHKS and YYEKEE (reference sequence).